This T cell receptor beta chain derives from a study of STAT5B mutations in CD4+ large granular lymphocyte leukemia. About this clone: The antigen remains unidentified.

Overall study results and limits: TRBV06-family usage was enriched in top patient clones (8/27) versus controls (2/35). About a quarter of private leukemic clonotypes occurred rarely in other patients' non-leukemic repertoires. Patient CD4-sorted repertoires stayed more clonal than healthy ones after leukemic-clone removal.

The assay was run at survey level. TCRdb's copy holds only in-frame clones and misses some; the assay was immunoSEQ multiplex PCR. Among about 46,000 clones listed, roughly four fifths were seen once. The germline V gene encodes CDR1 SQVTM and CDR2 ANQGSEA. The V gene end was trimmed by 4 bases and the J gene end by 3 bases; junction bases not matched to a gene: 1. This CDR3 contains 13 residues. The sequence was collected from a human donor in good health. The chain recombines TRBV29-1 with TRBJ1-2, with 11 positions matching TRBD1. Sequences were obtained from CD4+ T cells from blood buffy coats. CDR3 DNA sequence: TGCAGCGTTGGGACAGGGGGCCACTATGGCTACACCTTC. This encodes CSVGTGGHYGYTF.